This T cell receptor beta chain is drawn from a study of CD8+ T cells in alopecia areata. General study points: On tofacitinib, scalp clonality and expanded CD8+ clones among top 100 fell significantly. The study also sequences resident alphabeta T cells of normal skin in scalp samples. While patients received tofacitinib, many expanded lesional clones remained present in scalp and blood.

For this clone: What it recognizes is unknown.

Treatment of the sample: oral pan-JAK inhibitor, 5-10 mg twice daily. Both peripheral blood and punch biopsies of lesional scalp skin were obtained from patients who had alopecia areata. Germline CDR1 SNHLY, CDR2 FYNNEI. The CDR3 covers 14 residues. V dropped 1 base and J dropped 6 bases, with 10 bases sitting between them. RNA extraction and reverse transcription yielded cDNA as sequencing template. Clones were sequenced by immunoSEQ multiplex PCR, and TCRdb holds only the in-frame ones, with some missing. The sample carries about 190,000 clones, roughly three fifths recorded once. The sample was CD4+ T cells sorted from blood, taken at week 4, from a patient treated with tofacitinib. This TCR was recovered from a human donor with alopecia areata. The chain links TRBV2 to TRBJ1-5; a possible D gene is TRBD1 (5 bases). This CDR3 is CASSEGDGGQPQHF. In DNA, the CDR3 is TGTGCCAGCAGTGAAGGGGACGGTGGTCAGCCCCAGCATTTT. Full variable domain (missing parts from reference TRBV2 and TRBJ1-5): EPEVTQTPSHQVTQMGQEVILRCVPISNHLYFYWYRQILGQKVEFLVSFYNNEISEKSEIFDDQFSVERPDGSNFTLKIRSTKLEDSAMYFCASSEGDGGQPQHFGDGTRLSIL.